This T cell receptor beta chain was observed in a study of cytomegalovirus exposure and HLA in healthy donors. The study's findings and limits: The study labeled 164 TCR beta chains cytomegalovirus-associated.

On this clone itself: No antigen is known for it.

CDR1 GTSNPN and CDR2 SVGIG come from the germline V gene (reference sequence). J was trimmed by 0 bases and V by 3 bases; bases with no gene match: 10. This CDR3 has 16 residues. In the PCR, 60 Vbeta and 13 Jbeta primers were used. Sequencing was performed with immunoSEQ multiplex PCR; in TCRdb, only in-frame clones are kept and a portion is missing. The table includes under 200,000 clones, 82% detected once. The chain combines TRBV30 with TRBJ1-2; 7 bases match TRBD1. The sequence was obtained from a girl aged 2-10 years in good health and CMV-seropositive. Sequences were obtained from PBMCs. The CDR3 sequence is CAWSSRQGLTNYGYTF. Here the CDR3 DNA reads TGTGCCTGGAGCTCGCGACAGGGCTTAACTAACTATGGCTACACCTTC.